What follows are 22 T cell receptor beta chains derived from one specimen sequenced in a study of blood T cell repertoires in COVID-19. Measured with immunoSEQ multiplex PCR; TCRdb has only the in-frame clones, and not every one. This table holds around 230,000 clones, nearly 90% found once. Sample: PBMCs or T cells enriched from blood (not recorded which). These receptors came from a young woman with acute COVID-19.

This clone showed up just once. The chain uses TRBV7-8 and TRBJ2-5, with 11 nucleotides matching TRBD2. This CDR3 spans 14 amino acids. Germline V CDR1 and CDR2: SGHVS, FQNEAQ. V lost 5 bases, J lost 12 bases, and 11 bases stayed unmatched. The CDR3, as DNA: TGTGCCAGCAGCCCGACTAGCGGGGCTACGGGGGAGTACTTC. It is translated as CASSPTSGATGEYF.

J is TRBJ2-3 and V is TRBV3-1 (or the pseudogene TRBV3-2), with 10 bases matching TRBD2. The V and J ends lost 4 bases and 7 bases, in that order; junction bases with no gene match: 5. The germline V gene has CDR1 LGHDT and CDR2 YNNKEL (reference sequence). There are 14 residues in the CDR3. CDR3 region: CASSPRTSGNTQYF. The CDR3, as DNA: TGTGCCAGCAGCCCCCGGACTAGCGGCAATACGCAGTATTTT.

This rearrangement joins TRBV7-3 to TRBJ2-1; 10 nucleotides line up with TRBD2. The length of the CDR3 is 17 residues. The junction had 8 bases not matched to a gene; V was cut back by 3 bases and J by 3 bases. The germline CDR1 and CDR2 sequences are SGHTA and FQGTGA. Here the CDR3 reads CASSLSFGTSDYNEQFF. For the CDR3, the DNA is TGTGCCAGCAGCTTGAGTTTCGGGACTAGCGACTACAATGAGCAGTTCTTC.

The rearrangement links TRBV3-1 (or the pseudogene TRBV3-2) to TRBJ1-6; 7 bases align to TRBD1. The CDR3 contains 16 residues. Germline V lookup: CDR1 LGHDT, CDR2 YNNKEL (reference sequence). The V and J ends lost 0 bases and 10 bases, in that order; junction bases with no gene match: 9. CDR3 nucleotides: TGTGCCAGCAGCCAAGATACCCCGACAGGGCGGTCACCCCTCCACTTT. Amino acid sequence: CASSQDTPTGRSPLHF.

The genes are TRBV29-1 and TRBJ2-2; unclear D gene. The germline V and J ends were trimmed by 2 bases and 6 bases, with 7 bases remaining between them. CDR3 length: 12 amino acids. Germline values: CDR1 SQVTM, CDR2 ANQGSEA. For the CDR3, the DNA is TGCAGCGTTGAATTATCCCCCGGGGAGCTGTTTTTT. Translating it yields CSVELSPGELFF.

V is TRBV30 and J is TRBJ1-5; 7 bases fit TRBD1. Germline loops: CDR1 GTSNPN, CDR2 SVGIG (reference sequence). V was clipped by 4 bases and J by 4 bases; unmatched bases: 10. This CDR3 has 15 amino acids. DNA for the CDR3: TGTGCCTGGACCCCGGACAGGCTGTTTAATCAGCCCCAGCATTTT. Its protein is CAWTPDRLFNQPQHF.

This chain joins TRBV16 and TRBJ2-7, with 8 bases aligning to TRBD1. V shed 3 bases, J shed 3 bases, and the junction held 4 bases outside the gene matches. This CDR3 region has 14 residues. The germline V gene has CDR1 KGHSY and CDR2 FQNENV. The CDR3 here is CASSQDRVDYEQYF. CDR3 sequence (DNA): TGTGCCAGCAGCCAGGACAGGGTAGACTACGAGCAGTACTTC.

The CDR3 coding sequence is TGTGCCAGCAGCCAGGGCCCTTGCGGCGGGGGGCGATGGATCCACGAGCAGTACTTC. Translating gives CASSQGPCGGGRWIHEQYF. The chain links TRBV21-1 to TRBJ2-7; TRBD2, the table's D call, lacks a check against the DNA. TRBV21-1 represents a pseudogene. The CDR3 runs to 19 residues.

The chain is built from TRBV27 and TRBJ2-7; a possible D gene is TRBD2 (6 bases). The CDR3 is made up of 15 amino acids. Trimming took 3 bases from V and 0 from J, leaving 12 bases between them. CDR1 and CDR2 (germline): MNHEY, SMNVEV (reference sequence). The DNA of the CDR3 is TGTGCCAGCAGTTTGCTTGCCGGGAGCTCCTACGAGCAGTACTTC. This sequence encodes CASSLLAGSSYEQYF.

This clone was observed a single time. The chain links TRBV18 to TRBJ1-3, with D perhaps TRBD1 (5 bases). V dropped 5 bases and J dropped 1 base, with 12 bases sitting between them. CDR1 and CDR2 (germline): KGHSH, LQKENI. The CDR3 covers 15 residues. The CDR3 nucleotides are TGTGCCAGCTCAGAGGGACTTTCATCTGGAAACACCATATATTTT. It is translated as CASSEGLSSGNTIYF.

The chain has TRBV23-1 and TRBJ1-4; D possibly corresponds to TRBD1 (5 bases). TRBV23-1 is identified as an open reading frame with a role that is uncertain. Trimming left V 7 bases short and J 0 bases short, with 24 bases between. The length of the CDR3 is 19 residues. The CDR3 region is CASIRPRTFAGATNEKLFF. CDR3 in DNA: TGCGCCAGCATACGACCCCGGACATTCGCGGGGGCAACTAATGAAAAACTGTTTTTT.

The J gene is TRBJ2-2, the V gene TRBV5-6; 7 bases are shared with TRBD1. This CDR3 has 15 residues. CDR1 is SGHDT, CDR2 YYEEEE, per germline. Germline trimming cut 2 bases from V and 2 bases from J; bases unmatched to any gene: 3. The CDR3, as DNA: TGTGCCAGCAGCTTCGGGACAGCAAACACCGGGGAGCTGTTTTTT. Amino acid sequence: CASSFGTANTGELFF.

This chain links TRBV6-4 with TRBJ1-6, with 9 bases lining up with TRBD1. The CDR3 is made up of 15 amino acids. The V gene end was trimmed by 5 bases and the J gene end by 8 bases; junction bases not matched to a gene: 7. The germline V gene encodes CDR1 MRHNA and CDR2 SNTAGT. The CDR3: CASSITTGGDSPLHF. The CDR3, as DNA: TGTGCCAGCAGTATAACGACAGGGGGAGATTCACCCCTCCACTTT.

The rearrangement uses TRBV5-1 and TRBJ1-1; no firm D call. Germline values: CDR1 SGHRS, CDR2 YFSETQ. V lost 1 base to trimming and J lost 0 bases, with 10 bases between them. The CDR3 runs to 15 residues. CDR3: CASSLSPGMNTEAFF. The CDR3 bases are TGCGCCAGCAGCTTGTCCCCAGGAATGAACACTGAAGCTTTCTTT.

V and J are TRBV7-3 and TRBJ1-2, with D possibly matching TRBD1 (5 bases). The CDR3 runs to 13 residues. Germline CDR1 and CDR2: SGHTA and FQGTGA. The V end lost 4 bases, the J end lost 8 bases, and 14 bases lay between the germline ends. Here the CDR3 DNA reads TGTGCCAGCAGCTCCCCAGGCAGGGAAGGCTACACCTTC. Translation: CASSSPGREGYTF.

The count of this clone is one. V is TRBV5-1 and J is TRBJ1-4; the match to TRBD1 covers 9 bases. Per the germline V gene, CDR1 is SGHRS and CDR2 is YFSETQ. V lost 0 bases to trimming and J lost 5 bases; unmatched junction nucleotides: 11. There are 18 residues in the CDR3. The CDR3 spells CASSLAWRTGEVNEKLFF. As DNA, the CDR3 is TGCGCCAGCAGCTTGGCCTGGAGGACAGGGGAGGTCAATGAAAAACTGTTTTTT.

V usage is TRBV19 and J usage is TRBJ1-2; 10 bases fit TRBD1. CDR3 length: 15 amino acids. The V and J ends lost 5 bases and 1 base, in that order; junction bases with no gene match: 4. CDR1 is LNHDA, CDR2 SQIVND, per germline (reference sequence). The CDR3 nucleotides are TGTGCCAGTAGTCGACAGGGGGCCTATAACTATGGCTACACCTTC. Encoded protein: CASSRQGAYNYGYTF.

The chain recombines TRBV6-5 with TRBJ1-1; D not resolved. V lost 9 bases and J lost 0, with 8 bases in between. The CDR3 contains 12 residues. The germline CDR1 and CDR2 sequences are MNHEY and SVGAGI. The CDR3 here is CASRAMNTEAFF. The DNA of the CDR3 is TGTGCCAGTAGAGCTATGAACACTGAAGCTTTCTTT.

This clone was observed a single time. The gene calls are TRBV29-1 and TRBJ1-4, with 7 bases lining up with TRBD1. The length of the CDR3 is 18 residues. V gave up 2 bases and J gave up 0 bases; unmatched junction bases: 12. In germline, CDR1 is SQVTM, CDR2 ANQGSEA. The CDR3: CSVETADRDSATNEKLFF. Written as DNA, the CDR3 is TGCAGCGTTGAAACCGCCGACCGGGACAGCGCAACTAATGAAAAACTGTTTTTT.

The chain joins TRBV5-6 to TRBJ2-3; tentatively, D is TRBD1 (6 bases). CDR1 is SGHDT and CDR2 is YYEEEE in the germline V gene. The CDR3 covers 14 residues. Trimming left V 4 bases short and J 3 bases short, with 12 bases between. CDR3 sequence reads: CASSQGTWTDTQYF. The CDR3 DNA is TGTGCCAGCAGCCAGGGGACATGGACAGATACGCAGTATTTT.

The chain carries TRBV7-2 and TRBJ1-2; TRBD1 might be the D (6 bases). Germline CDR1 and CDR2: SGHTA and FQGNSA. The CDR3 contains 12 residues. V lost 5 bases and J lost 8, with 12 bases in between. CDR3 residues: CASSPSGEGYTF. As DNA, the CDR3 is TGTGCCAGCAGCCCCTCAGGGGAGGGCTACACCTTC.

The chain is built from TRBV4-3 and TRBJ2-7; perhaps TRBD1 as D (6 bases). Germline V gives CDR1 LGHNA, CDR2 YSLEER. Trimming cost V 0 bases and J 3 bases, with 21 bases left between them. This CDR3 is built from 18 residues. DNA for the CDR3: TGCGCCAGCAGCCAAGATAGTTATAAAACAGGGACGCGCTACGAGCAGTACTTC. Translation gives CASSQDSYKTGTRYEQYF.